The sequence of this T cell receptor (beta chain) was determined in a study of blood T cell repertoires in COVID-19. Study in general: Spain, Italy and the United States supplied samples that represented acute and convalescent COVID-19.

The CDR3 consists of 12 residues. Trimming cost V 3 bases and J 6 bases; bases outside gene matches: 2. Germline V gene sequence: CDR1 KGHSH, CDR2 LQKENI. TCRdb keeps only in-frame clones here, not all; method: immunoSEQ multiplex PCR. Found here are some 200,000 clones, 80% to 90% of them singletons; the top ten hold 3% to 4%. V usage is TRBV18 and J usage is TRBJ2-7, with 7 bases lining up with TRBD1. The sequenced sample was PBMCs or T cells enriched from blood (not recorded which). This sequence was found in a woman between 18 and 29 years old in a cohort exposed to, infected with or recovered from COVID-19 (not recorded which). CDR3 DNA sequence: TGTGCCAGCTCACCGGGACAGCCCGAGCAGTACTTC. It yields the protein CASSPGQPEQYF.